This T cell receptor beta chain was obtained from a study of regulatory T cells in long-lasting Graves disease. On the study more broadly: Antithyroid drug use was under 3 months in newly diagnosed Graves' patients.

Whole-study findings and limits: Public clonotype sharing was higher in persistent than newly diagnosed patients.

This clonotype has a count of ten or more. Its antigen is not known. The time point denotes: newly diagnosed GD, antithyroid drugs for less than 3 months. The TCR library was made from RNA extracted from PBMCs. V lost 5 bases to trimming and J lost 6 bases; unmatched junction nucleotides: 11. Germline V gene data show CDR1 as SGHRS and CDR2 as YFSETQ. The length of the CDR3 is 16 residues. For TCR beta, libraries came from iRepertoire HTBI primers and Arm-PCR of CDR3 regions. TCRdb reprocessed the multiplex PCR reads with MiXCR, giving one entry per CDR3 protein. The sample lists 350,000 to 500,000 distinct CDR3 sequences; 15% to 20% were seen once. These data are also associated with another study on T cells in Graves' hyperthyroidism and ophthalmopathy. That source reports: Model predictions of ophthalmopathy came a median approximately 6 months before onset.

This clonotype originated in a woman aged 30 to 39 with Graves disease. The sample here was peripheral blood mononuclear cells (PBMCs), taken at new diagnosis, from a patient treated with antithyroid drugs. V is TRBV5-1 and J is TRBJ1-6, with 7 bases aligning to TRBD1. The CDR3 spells CASRTLPGQSNSPLHF. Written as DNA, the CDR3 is TGCGCCAGCAGGACTTTACCGGGACAGAGTAATTCACCCCTCCACTTT.